This TCR beta chain emerged from a study of T-cell reconstitution after alpha-beta-depleted transplantation in children. From germline, CDR1 is SGHRS and CDR2 YFSETQ. J lost 4 bases, V lost 4 bases, and 6 bases had no gene match. This CDR3 spans 15 amino acids. This clonotype was counted at least ten times. Preparing the TCRbeta library involved the use of unique molecular identifiers. A single record per CDR3 protein comes from TCRdb applying MiXCR to the PCR reads. Of about 230,000 distinct CDR3 sequences listed, 9.7% are singletons. The sample here was PBMCs from the stem cell graft donor, taken from the stem cell graft. The V and J genes are TRBV5-1 and TRBJ2-1; 9 bases fit TRBD1. The clonotype originates from a human donor who donated a stem cell graft to a child with SCID. CDR3 nucleotides: TGCGCCAGCAGCCCAGGGACAGGGAGTTACAATGAGCAGTTCTTC. Amino acids: CASSPGTGSYNEQFF.